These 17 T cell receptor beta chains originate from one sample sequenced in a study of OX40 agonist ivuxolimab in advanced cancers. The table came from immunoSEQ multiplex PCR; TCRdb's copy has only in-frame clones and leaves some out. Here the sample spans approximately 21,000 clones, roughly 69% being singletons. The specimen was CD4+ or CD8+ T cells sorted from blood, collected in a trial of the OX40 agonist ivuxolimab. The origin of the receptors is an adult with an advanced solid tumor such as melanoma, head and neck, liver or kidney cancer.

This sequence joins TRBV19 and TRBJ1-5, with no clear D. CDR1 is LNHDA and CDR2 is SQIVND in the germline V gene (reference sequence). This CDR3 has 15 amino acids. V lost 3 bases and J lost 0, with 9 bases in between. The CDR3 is CASSISMNSNQPQHF. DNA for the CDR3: TGTGCCAGTAGTATTTCTATGAATAGCAATCAGCCCCAGCATTTT.

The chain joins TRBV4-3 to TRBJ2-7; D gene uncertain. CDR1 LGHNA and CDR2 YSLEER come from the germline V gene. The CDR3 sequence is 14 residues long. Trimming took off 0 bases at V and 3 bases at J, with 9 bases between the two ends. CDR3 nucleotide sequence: TGCGCCAGCAGCCAAGATTATCCGAGCTACGAGCAGTACTTC. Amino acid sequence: CASSQDYPSYEQYF.

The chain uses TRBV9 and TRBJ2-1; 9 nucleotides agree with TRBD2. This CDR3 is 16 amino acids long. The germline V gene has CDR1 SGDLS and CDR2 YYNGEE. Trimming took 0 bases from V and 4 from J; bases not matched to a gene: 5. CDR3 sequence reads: CASSVGVAGEYNEQFF. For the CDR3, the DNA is TGTGCCAGCAGCGTAGGGGTAGCGGGGGAATACAATGAGCAGTTCTTC.

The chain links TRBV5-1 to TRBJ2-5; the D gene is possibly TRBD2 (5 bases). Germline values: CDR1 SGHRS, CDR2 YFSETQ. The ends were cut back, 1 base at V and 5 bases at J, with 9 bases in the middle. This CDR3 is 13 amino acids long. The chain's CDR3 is CASSLTPGETQYF. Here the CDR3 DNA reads TGCGCCAGCAGCTTGACCCCGGGGGAGACCCAGTACTTC. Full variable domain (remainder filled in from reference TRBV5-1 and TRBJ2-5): KAGVTQTPRYLIKTRGQQVTLSCSPISGHRSVSWYQQTPGQGLQFLFEYFSETQRNKGNFPGRFSGRQFSNSRSEMNVSTLELGDSALYLCASSLTPGETQYFGPGTRLLVL.

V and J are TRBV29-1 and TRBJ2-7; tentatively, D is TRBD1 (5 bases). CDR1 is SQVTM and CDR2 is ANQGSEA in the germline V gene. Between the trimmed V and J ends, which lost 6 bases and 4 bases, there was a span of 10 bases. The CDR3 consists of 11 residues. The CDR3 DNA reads TGCAGCGTCCTGGACATTTACGAGCAGTACTTC. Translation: CSVLDIYEQYF.

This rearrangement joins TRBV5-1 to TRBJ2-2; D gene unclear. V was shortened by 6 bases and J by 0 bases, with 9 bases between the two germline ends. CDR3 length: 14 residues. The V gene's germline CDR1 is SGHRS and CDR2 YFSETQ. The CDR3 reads CASTDPPNTGELFF. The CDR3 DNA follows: TGCGCCAGCACGGACCCACCGAACACCGGGGAGCTGTTTTTT.

CDR3 nucleotides: TGTGCCAGCAGTGGTTGGACAGATTCTAATTCACCCCTCCACTTT. Its protein is CASSGWTDSNSPLHF. J is TRBJ1-6 and V is TRBV2, with D possibly being TRBD1 (6 bases). Germline-derived CDR1 and CDR2 are SNHLY and FYNNEI. Trimming cost V 4 bases and J 6 bases, with 13 bases left between them. The CDR3 has 15 residues. The whole variable domain, remainder taken from reference TRBV2 and TRBJ1-6, is EPEVTQTPSHQVTQMGQEVILRCVPISNHLYFYWYRQILGQKVEFLVSFYNNEISEKSEIFDDQFSVERPDGSNFTLKIRSTKLEDSAMYFCASSGWTDSNSPLHFGNGTRLTVT.

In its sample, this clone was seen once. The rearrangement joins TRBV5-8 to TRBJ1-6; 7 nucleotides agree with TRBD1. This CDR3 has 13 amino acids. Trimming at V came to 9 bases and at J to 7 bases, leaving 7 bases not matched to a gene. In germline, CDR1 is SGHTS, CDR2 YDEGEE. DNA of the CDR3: TGTGCCACCCCAGGGGGGACGAATTCACCCCTCCACTTT. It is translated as CATPGGTNSPLHF.

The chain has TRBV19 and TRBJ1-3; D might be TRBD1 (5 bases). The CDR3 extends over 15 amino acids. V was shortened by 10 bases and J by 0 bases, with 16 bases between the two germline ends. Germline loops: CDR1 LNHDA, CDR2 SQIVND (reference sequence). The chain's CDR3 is CATRGDNDSGNTIYF. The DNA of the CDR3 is TGTGCCACCCGGGGGGATAACGACTCTGGAAACACCATATATTTT. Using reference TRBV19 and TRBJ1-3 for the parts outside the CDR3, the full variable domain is DGGITQSPKYLFRKEGQNVTLSCEQNLNHDAMYWYRQDPGQGLRLIYYSQIVNDFQKGDIAEGYSVSREKKESFPLTVTSAQKNPTAFYLCATRGDNDSGNTIYFGEGSWLTVV.

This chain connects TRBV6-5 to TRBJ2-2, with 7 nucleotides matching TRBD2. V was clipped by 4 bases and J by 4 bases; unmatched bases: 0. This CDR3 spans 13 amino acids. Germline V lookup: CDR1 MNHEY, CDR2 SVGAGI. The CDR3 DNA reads TGTGCCAGCAGTTGGGGGGGCACCGGGGAGCTGTTTTTT. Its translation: CASSWGGTGELFF.

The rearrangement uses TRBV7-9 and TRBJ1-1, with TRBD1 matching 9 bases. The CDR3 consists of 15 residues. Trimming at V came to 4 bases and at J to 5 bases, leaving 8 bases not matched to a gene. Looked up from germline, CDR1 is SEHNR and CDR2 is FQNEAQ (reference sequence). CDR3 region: CASSYWTGEKTEAFF. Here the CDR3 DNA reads TGTGCCAGCAGCTACTGGACAGGGGAGAAGACTGAAGCTTTCTTT.

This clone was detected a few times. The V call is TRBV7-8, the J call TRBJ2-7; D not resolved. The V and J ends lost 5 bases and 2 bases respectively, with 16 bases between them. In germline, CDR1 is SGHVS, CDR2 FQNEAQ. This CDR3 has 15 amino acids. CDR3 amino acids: CASSPGESKAYEQYF. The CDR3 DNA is TGTGCCAGCAGCCCAGGCGAGAGCAAGGCCTACGAGCAGTACTTC. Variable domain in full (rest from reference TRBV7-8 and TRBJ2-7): GAGVSQSPRYKVAKRGQDVALRCDPISGHVSLFWYQQALGQGPEFLTYFQNEAQLDKSGLPSDRFFAERPEGSVSTLKIQRTQQEDSAVYLCASSPGESKAYEQYFGPGTRLTVT.

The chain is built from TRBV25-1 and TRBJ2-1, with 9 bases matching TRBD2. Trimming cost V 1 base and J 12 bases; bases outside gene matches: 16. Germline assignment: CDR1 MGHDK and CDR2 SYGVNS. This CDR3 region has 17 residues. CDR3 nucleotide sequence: TGTGCCAGCAGTGAATCGGTGGCGGGAGGGCCCGAAACGGCGCAGTTCTTC. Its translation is CASSESVAGGPETAQFF.

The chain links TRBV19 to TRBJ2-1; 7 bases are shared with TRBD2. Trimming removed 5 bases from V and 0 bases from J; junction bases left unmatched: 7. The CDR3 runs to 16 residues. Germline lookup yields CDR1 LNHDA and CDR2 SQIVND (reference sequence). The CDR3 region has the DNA TGTGCCAGTAGTCCCGGCGGGACTATCTCCTACAATGAGCAGTTCTTC. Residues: CASSPGGTISYNEQFF. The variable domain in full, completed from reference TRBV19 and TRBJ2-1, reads DGGITQSPKYLFRKEGQNVTLSCEQNLNHDAMYWYRQDPGQGLRLIYYSQIVNDFQKGDIAEGYSVSREKKESFPLTVTSAQKNPTAFYLCASSPGGTISYNEQFFGPGTRLTVL.

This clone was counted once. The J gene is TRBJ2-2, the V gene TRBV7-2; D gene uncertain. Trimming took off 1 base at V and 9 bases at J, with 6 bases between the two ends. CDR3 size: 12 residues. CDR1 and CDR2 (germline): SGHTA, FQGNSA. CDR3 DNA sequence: TGTGCCAGCAGCTTAGTATCCCGGGAGCTGTTTTTT. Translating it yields CASSLVSRELFF. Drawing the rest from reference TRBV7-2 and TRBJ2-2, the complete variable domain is GAGVSQSPSNKVTEKGKDVELRCDPISGHTALYWYRQSLGQGLEFLIYFQGNSAPDKSGLPSDRFSAERTGGSVSTLTIQRTQQEDSAVYLCASSLVSRELFFGEGSRLTVL.

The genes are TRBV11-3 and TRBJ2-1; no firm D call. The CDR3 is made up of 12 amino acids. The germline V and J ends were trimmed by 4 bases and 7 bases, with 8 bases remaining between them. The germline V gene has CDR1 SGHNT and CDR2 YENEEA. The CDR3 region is CASSSEWNEQFF. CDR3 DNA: TGTGCCAGCAGCTCGGAGTGGAATGAGCAGTTCTTC.

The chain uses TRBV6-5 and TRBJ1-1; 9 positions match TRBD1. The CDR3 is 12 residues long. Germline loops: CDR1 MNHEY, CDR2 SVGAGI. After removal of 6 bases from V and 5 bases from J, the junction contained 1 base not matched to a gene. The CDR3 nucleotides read TGTGCCAGCAGGACAGGGGGAACTGAAGCTTTCTTT. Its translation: CASRTGGTEAFF.